One T cell receptor beta chain is described in this entry. This sample was taken from a study of OX40 agonist ivuxolimab in advanced cancers. Profiled with immunoSEQ multiplex PCR; TCRdb holds only in-frame clones, not every one. The sample includes under 85,000 clones, roughly 80% of them seen just once. The CDR3 loop spans 14 amino acids. Deletions cut 5 bases from V and 0 bases from J, with 8 bases between. CDR1 is SEHNR and CDR2 is FQNEAQ in the germline V gene (reference sequence). This receptor was taken from an adult with an advanced solid tumor such as melanoma, head and neck, liver or kidney cancer. Sequences were derived from CD4+ or CD8+ T cells sorted from blood, sampled in a trial of the OX40 agonist ivuxolimab. The rearrangement links TRBV7-9 to TRBJ2-1, with D perhaps TRBD2 (6 bases). CDR3 residues: CASSLTSSYNEQFF. The CDR3 DNA follows: TGTGCCAGCAGCCTGACTAGCTCCTACAATGAGCAGTTCTTC.